The 7 T cell receptor beta chains listed next were all sequenced from one sample in a study of human T cells and chemical hapten exposure. Time point defined: patch test 1, 2 weeks after DPC sensitization. Documented treatment: therapeutic diphenylcyclopropenone sensitization with weekly scalp DPC. TCRdb ran MiXCR on the RACE reads and lists one entry per CDR3 protein. The data hold approximately 340,000 distinct CDR3 sequences, with 6% to 8.5% observed a single time. This specimen was whole blood, taken in connection with sensitization to the hapten diphenylcyclopropenone (DPC). All receptors derive from a woman in her late teens or twenties with alopecia areata. Some clones in this sample may be carry-over from other donors' samples.

This chain connects TRBV5-6 to TRBJ2-7; D unclear. The CDR3 sequence is 12 residues long. From germline, CDR1 is SGHDT and CDR2 YYEEEE. Trimming took 4 bases from V and 7 from J, leaving 12 bases between them. The CDR3 sequence is CASSAAPPEQYF. CDR3 nucleotide sequence: TGTGCCAGCAGCGCGGCCCCTCCGGAGCAGTACTTC.

The rearrangement uses TRBV7-8 and TRBJ2-3; D unclear. The germline V gene encodes CDR1 SGHVS and CDR2 FQNEAQ. V was shortened by 1 base and J by 8 bases, with 13 bases between the two germline ends. The CDR3 consists of 14 residues. This CDR3 is CASSLGTGSTTQYF. The DNA of the CDR3 is TGTGCCAGCAGCTTAGGAACTGGGTCCACTACGCAGTATTTT.

This clonotype came up many times. This rearrangement joins TRBV28 to TRBJ2-5; possibly TRBD1 or TRBD2 for D (5 bases each). The CDR3 runs to 13 residues. CDR1 is MDHEN and CDR2 is SYDVKM in the germline V gene. V was cut by 6 bases and J by 2 bases, with 10 bases left in between. Here the CDR3 reads CASRRGRQETQYF. The CDR3 region has the DNA TGTGCCAGCAGACGGGGACGACAAGAGACCCAGTACTTC.

The V gene is TRBV7-9, the J gene TRBJ1-3; unclear D gene. The V gene's germline CDR1 is SEHNR and CDR2 FQNEAQ (reference sequence). The germline V and J ends were trimmed by 2 bases and 8 bases, with 7 bases remaining between them. The CDR3 has 12 amino acids. CDR3 sequence reads: CASSLQLYTIYF. CDR3 in DNA: TGTGCCAGCAGCTTACAGCTATACACCATATATTTT.

This clonotype was found a few times. Written as DNA, the CDR3 is TGTGCCAGCAGCACCGGACTAGCGAGATATACGCAGTATTTT. Its translation: CASSTGLARYTQYF. The genes are TRBV5-6 and TRBJ2-3, with TRBD2 matching 9 bases. The CDR3 has 14 amino acids. Germline V lookup: CDR1 SGHDT, CDR2 YYEEEE. The V segment lost 4 bases and the J segment 7 bases; nucleotides outside the gene matches: 7.

The CDR3 protein is CSAQPTSGDNNEQFF. In DNA form, the CDR3 reads TGCAGTGCCCAGCCGACTAGCGGGGATAACAATGAGCAGTTCTTC. The V call is TRBV20-1, the J call TRBJ2-1, with 11 bases aligning to TRBD2. V lost 6 bases and J lost 5; bases outside the gene matches: 9. Germline-derived CDR1 and CDR2 are DFQATT and SNEGSKA (reference sequence). This CDR3 region has 15 residues.

This clonotype was recorded a few times. This chain connects TRBV6-5 to TRBJ2-3; TRBD2 matches 7 bases. V gave up 5 bases and J gave up 0 bases; unmatched junction bases: 5. The CDR3 covers 15 residues. Germline CDR1 reads MNHEY; CDR2 reads SVGAGI. In nucleotides, the CDR3 is TGTGCCAGCAGTCCCTATAGCGGGAGCACAGATACGCAGTATTTT. This gives the protein CASSPYSGSTDTQYF.